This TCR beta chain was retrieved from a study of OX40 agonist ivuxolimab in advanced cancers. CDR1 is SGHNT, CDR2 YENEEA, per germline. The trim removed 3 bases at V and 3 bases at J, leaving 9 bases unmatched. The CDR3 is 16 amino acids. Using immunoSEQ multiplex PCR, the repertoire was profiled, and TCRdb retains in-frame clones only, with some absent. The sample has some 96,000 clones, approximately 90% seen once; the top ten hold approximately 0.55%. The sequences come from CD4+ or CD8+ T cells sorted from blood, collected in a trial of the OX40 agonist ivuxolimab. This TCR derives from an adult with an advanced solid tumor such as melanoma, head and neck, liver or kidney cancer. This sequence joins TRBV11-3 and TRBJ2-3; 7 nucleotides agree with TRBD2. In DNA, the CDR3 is TGTGCCAGCAGCTTGGGGAGAGCGGGAATGACAGATACGCAGTATTTT. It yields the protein CASSLGRAGMTDTQYF.